These T cell receptor beta chains were read from a single sample in a study of post-analysis software for immune sequencing data. MiXCR, applied by TCRdb to the PCR reads, yields one record per CDR3 protein. Of about 620,000 distinct CDR3 sequences listed, 44% were seen once; the top ten hold over 1.5%. Sequenced sample: blood. All receptors derive from a girl under 18 with multiple sclerosis. The CDR3 runs from the conserved cysteine through the conserved F or W. D genes are given only for firm matches. Part of the rows lack a size; the others show once, few, many or a class for expanded clones.

J | V | size | D | DNA | CDR3
TRBJ2-1 | TRBV5-1 | . | . | TGCGCCAGCAGCAGTGAGGGGATCTACAATGAGCAGTTCTTC | CASSSEGIYNEQFF
TRBJ2-5 | TRBV29-1 | few | . | TGCAGCGTTGAAGTGGGGGGTACGGTGACCCAGTACTTC | CSVEVGGTVTQYF
TRBJ2-3 | TRBV6-1 | . | . | TGTGCCAGCAGCCTCGCAGTGATGTCCCGGGACAAGGGTACGCAGTATTTT | CASSLAVMSRDKGTQYF
TRBJ2-2 | TRBV15 | . | . | TGTGCCACCAGCACCAGTTACGGGGGTTCGAACACCGGGGAGCTGTTTTTT | CATSTSYGGSNTGELFF
TRBJ2-2 | TRBV24-1 | . | TRBD1 | TGTGCCACCAGTGAGGACAGGGATGGGTACACCGGGGAGCTGTTTTTT | CATSEDRDGYTGELFF
TRBJ2-7 | TRBV7-9 | . | . | TGTGCCAGCAGCTCGCAATCCTCAGGGACCTACGAGCAGTACTTC | CASSSQSSGTYEQYF
TRBJ2-7 | TRBV7-9 | . | . | TGTGCCAGCAGCCCATTGAGGGTATACGAGCAGTACTTC | CASSPLRVYEQYF
TRBJ2-1 | TRBV6-2/TRBV6-3 | . | . | TGTGCCGGAGGGAACTCCTACAATGAGCAGTTCTTC | CAGGNSYNEQFF
TRBJ2-1 | TRBV10-3 | . | . | TGTGCCATCAGTGGGACCGGTCACCGCCCCTACAATGAGCAGTTCTTC | CAISGTGHRPYNEQFF
TRBJ1-2 | TRBV29-1 | . | . | TGCAGCGTCCAACCGGACGGGAACTATGGCTACACCTTC | CSVQPDGNYGYTF
TRBJ2-1 | TRBV12-3/TRBV12-4 | many | TRBD2 | TGTGCCAGCAGTTCTTCTAGCGGGGCCTACAATGAGCAGTTCTTC | CASSSSSGAYNEQFF
TRBJ1-2 | TRBV15 | . | . | TGTGCCACCAGCAGAGACCGGTCTAACTATGGCTACACCTTC | CATSRDRSNYGYTF
TRBJ2-1 | TRBV5-5 | once | . | TGTGCCAGCACCATCGGATCCCTACAAAATGAGCAGTTCTTC | CASTIGSLQNEQFF
TRBJ2-1 | TRBV4-1 | . | TRBD1 | TGCGTCAGCAGCCAAGGCCGCAGGGGGCTCTACAATGAGCAGTTCTTC | CVSSQGRRGLYNEQFF
TRBJ1-2 | TRBV5-1 | . | . | TGCGCCAGCAGCTTGGACACTCTCCGTGGCTACACCTTC | CASSLDTLRGYTF
TRBJ2-7 | TRBV6-5 | . | TRBD2 | TGTGCCAGCAGAGTGGGACTAGCGGGGAAATACGAGCAGTACTTC | CASRVGLAGKYEQYF
TRBJ2-1 | TRBV20-1 | . | . | TGCAGTGCTAGCGGGGACTACAATGAGCAGTTCTTC | CSASGDYNEQFF
TRBJ1-1 | TRBV5-1 | . | TRBD1 | TGCGCCAGCAGCCCGGACAGGGGAGGGACTGAAGCTTTCTTT | CASSPDRGGTEAFF
TRBJ2-7 | TRBV27 | . | . | TGTGCCAGCAGTTTATGGGCAGGGGTACACGAGCAGTACTTC | CASSLWAGVHEQYF
TRBJ2-1 | TRBV20-1 | once | TRBD2 | TGCAGTGCTAGAGTTCGGGTAGCGGGAGTATACACTGAGCAGTTCTTC | CSARVRVAGVYTEQFF
TRBJ2-1 | TRBV20-1 | . | TRBD2 | TGCAGTGCTAGAGACAGACTAGCGGGGGATTACGATGAGCAGTTCTTC | CSARDRLAGDYDEQFF
TRBJ2-5 | TRBV5-4 | . | TRBD1 | TGTGCCAGCAGCTTGGGTGGCAGGGGGCGCGTGGGAGAGACCCAGTACTTC | CASSLGGRGRVGETQYF
TRBJ1-2 | TRBV6-5 | . | TRBD1 | TGTGCCAGCAGCAAACAGGGGCATGGCTACACCTTC | CASSKQGHGYTF
TRBJ2-1 | TRBV2 | few | . | TGTGCCAGCAACCAAGAGAGGGAGCTGCCCTACAATGAGCAGTTCTTC | CASNQERELPYNEQFF
TRBJ2-2 | TRBV5-1 | . | TRBD2 | TGCGCCAGCAGCCTTCAGGACAGCTTGTCTAGCGGGCGGAACACCGGGGAGCTGTTTTTT | CASSLQDSLSSGRNTGELFF
TRBJ1-2 | TRBV14 | . | . | TGTGCCAGCAGCCAAGATTCCCGCCCTTCTAACTATGGCTACACCTTC | CASSQDSRPSNYGYTF
TRBJ1-1 | TRBV15 | . | . | TGTGCCACCAGCAGAGCAAAGGGGGGGACTGAAGCTTTCTTT | CATSRAKGGTEAFF
TRBJ2-1 | TRBV7-2 | . | TRBD2 | TGTGCCAGCAGCTTCCCCCTAGCGGGGGCGAACAACGAGCAGTTCTTC | CASSFPLAGANNEQFF
TRBJ2-7 | TRBV20-1 | few | TRBD2 | TGCAGTGCTAGAGATCGAAGGAGCGGGAAGGGCTACGAGCAGTACTTC | CSARDRRSGKGYEQYF
TRBJ1-5 | TRBV20-1 | few | . | TGCAGTGCCACTCCCGGGACATTCAATCAGCCCCAGCATTTT | CSATPGTFNQPQHF
TRBJ1-2 | TRBV9 | few | TRBD1 | TGTGCCAGCAGCCCTAGCCACAGGGGGTCCTATGGCTACACCTTC | CASSPSHRGSYGYTF
TRBJ2-7 | TRBV12-3/TRBV12-4 | . | . | TGTGCCAGCAGTTTTCCCAGACTCCGCCCCGAGCAGTACTTC | CASSFPRLRPEQYF
TRBJ2-7 | TRBV20-1 | . | . | TGCAGTGCTAGGACACGGGGGAGCTCCTACAATGAGCAGTACTTC | CSARTRGSSYNEQYF
TRBJ2-7 | TRBV4-2 | . | . | TGTGCCAGCAGCCCAATCCAGACTGTTCCTTTCTCCTACGAGCAGTACTTC | CASSPIQTVPFSYEQYF
TRBJ2-7 | TRBV12-3/TRBV12-4 | many | . | TGTGCCAGCAGTTTAAAGGGCAGGGGGCTAGCGGACGAGCAGTACTTC | CASSLKGRGLADEQYF
TRBJ2-1 | TRBV7-2 | . | . | TGTGCCAGCAGCTCCGACGGGAGCAACAGCGTTGAGCAGTTCTTC | CASSSDGSNSVEQFF
TRBJ2-1 | TRBV20-1 | few | . | TGCAGTGCTAGAGTTCGAGATGAGCAGTTCTTC | CSARVRDEQFF
TRBJ2-4 | TRBV6-6 | . | . | TGTGCCAGCAGTTACCAGGGTACGGATCAGCAGTACTTC | CASSYQGTDQQYF
TRBJ2-3 | TRBV29-1 | few | . | TGCAGCGTTGATAACTGGGAATCCATCACAGATACGCAGTATTTT | CSVDNWESITDTQYF
TRBJ2-1 | TRBV5-1 | few | TRBD2 | TGCGCCAGCAGCTTACAGGGACTAGGGGTCACTGAGCAGTTCTTC | CASSLQGLGVTEQFF
TRBJ2-6 | TRBV3-1 | . | . | TGTGCCAGCAAGGGGCCAGGGACTGGGGCCAACGTCCTGACTTTC | CASKGPGTGANVLTF
TRBJ2-1 | TRBV4-1 | . | . | TGCGCTAGCAGCCAACTGCGGGCTAGTTTCGATGAGCAGTTCTTC | CASSQLRASFDEQFF
TRBJ2-7 | TRBV4-1 | few | . | TGCGCCGGCAGCCAAGATAACGGCGGCTCCTACGAGCAGTACTTC | CAGSQDNGGSYEQYF
TRBJ2-1 | TRBV7-9 | few | . | TGTGCCAGCAGCCTCCCAGAGGGCTCTGTCCGCAACGAGCAGTTCTTC | CASSLPEGSVRNEQFF
TRBJ2-3 | TRBV3-1 | few | . | TGTGCCAGCAGCCGAGAGGGGGATACGCAGTATTTT | CASSREGDTQYF
TRBJ2-3 | TRBV7-9 | . | . | TGTGCCAGCAGCAGGCGGACGCCAGATACGCAGTATTTT | CASSRRTPDTQYF
TRBJ2-7 | TRBV4-1 | . | . | TGCGCCAGCAGCCAAGATGCCCAAAACGAGCAGTACTTC | CASSQDAQNEQYF
TRBJ2-1 | TRBV6-2/TRBV6-3 | . | . | TGTGCCAGCAGTCAACATCCAAATGAGCAGTTCTTC | CASSQHPNEQFF
TRBJ1-1 | TRBV18 | . | TRBD1 | TGTGCCAGCTCAGCAACCGGGACAGGGGCTTCTGAAGCTTTCTTT | CASSATGTGASEAFF
TRBJ2-1 | TRBV9 | . | TRBD1 | TGTGCCAGCAGCGCCGGGACAGGGCCTTACAATGAGCAGTTCTTC | CASSAGTGPYNEQFF
TRBJ2-7 | TRBV6-1 | . | . | TGTGCCAGCAGTGAAGCTGGGTACAATGAGCAGTACTTC | CASSEAGYNEQYF
TRBJ2-7 | TRBV11-2 | . | . | TGTGCCAGCAGCCGGGACCCCATGGGGGAGCAGTACTTC | CASSRDPMGEQYF
TRBJ1-1 | TRBV6-6 | . | TRBD1 | TGTGCCAGCAGTTGGGCCGCGGGACAGATGAACACTGAAGCTTTCTTT | CASSWAAGQMNTEAFF
TRBJ1-1 | TRBV18 | . | . | TGTGCCAGCACCCGGACAGTGAACACTGAAGCTTTCTTT | CASTRTVNTEAFF
TRBJ1-1 | TRBV5-1 | . | TRBD1 | TGCGCCAGCAGCTTGGAGGGCAGGGGGAACGGGGCTGAAGCTTTCTTT | CASSLEGRGNGAEAFF
TRBJ2-5 | TRBV11-3 | few | . | TGTGCCAGCAGCTTAATCGAAGAGACCCAGTACTTC | CASSLIEETQYF
TRBJ2-7 | TRBV9 | few | . | TGTGCCAGCAGCGTATTGTTCGAGGGCGAGCAGTACTTC | CASSVLFEGEQYF
TRBJ2-1 | TRBV5-1 | few | TRBD2 | TGCGCCAGCAGAGGGTGGGCGGGAGAGTTGTCAGGCAATGAGCAGTTCTTC | CASRGWAGELSGNEQFF
TRBJ2-3 | TRBV5-1 | . | TRBD1 | TGCGCCAGCACCCAACGAAGGGGGCTTACTAGCACAGATACGCAGTATTTT | CASTQRRGLTSTDTQYF